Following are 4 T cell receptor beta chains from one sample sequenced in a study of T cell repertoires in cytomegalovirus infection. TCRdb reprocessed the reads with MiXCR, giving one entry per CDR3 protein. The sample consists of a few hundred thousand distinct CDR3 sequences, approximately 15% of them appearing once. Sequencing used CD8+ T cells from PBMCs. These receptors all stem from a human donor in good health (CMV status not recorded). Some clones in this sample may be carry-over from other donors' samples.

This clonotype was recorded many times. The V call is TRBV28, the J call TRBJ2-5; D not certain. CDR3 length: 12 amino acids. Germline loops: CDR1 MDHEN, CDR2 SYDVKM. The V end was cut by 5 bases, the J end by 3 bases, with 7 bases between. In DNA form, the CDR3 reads TGTGCCAGCAGTATCGACAAAGAGACCCAGTACTTC. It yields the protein CASSIDKETQYF.

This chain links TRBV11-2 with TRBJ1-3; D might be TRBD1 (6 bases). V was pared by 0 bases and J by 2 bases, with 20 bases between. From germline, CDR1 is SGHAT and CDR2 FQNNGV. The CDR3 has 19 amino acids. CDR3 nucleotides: TGTGCCAGCAGCTTAGATCGGAAGGGGGTTGTACTCGCTGGAAACACCATATATTTT. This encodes CASSLDRKGVVLAGNTIYF.

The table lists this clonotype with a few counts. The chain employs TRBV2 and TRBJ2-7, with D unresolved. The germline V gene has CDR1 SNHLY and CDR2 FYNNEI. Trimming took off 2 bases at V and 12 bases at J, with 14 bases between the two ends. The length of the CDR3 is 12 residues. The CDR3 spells CASSEQVRGRYF. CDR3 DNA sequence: TGTGCCAGCAGTGAACAGGTTCGCGGTCGGTACTTC.

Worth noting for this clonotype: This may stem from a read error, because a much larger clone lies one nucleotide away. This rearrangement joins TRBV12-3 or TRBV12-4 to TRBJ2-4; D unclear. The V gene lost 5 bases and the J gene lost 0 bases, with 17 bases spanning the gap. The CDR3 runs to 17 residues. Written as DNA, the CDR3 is TGTGCCAGCAGTGTAGATCGAGAATTTATAGCCAAAAACATTCAGTACTTC. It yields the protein CASSVDREFIAKNIQYF.